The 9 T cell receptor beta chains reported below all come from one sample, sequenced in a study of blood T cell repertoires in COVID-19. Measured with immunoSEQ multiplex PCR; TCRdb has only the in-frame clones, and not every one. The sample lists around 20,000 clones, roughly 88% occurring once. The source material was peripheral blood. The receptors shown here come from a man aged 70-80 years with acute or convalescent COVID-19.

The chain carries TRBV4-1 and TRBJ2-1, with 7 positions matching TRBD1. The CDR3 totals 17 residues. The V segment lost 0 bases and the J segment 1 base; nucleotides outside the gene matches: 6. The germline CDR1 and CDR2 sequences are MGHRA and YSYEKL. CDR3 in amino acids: CASSQDHRDRSYNEQFF. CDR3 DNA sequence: TGCGCCAGCAGCCAAGACCACCGGGACAGATCCTACAATGAGCAGTTCTTC.

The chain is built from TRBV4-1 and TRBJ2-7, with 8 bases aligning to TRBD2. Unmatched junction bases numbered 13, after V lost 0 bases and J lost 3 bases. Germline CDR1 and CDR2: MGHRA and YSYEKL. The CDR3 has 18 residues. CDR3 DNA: TGCGCCAGCAGCCAAGATCGGGCGGGAGGCACTATTTACTACGAGCAGTACTTC. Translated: CASSQDRAGGTIYYEQYF.

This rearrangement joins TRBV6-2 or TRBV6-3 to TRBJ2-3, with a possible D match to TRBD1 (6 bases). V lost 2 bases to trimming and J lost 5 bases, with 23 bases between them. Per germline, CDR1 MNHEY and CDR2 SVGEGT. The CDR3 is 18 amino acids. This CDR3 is CASSYGLRPGAQIDTQYF. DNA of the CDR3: TGTGCCAGCAGTTACGGGTTGAGACCAGGGGCGCAGATAGATACGCAGTATTTT.

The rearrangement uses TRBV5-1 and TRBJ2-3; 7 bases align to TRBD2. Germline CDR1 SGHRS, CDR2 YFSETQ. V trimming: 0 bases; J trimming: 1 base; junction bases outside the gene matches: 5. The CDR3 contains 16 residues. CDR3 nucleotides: TGCGCCAGCAGCTTGGCGGGCGGGAGCGGCACAGATACGCAGTATTTT. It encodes CASSLAGGSGTDTQYF.

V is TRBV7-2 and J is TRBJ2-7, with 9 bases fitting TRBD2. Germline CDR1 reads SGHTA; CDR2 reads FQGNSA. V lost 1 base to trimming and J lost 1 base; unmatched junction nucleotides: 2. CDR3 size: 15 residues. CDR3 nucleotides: TGTGCCAGCAGCTTAGAACTAGCGGGTTCCTACGAGCAGTACTTC. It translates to CASSLELAGSYEQYF.

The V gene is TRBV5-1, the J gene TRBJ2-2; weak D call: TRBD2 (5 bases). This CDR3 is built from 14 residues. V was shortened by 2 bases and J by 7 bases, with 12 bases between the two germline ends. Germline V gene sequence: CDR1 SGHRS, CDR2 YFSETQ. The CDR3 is CASSFAGAVGELFF. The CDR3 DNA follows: TGCGCCAGCAGCTTCGCGGGCGCGGTCGGGGAGCTGTTTTTT. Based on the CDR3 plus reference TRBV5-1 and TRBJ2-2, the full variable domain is KAGVTQTPRYLIKTRGQQVTLSCSPISGHRSVSWYQQTPGQGLQFLFEYFSETQRNKGNFPGRFSGRQFSNSRSEMNVSTLELGDSALYLCASSFAGAVGELFFGEGSRLTVL.

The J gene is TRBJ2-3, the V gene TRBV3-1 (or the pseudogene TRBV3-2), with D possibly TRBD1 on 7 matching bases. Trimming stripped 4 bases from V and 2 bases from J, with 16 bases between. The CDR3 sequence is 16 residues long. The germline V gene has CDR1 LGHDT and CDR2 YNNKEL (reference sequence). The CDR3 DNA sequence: TGTGCCAGCAGCCTCAGGGGGGCGGGGTTCACAGATACGCAGTATTTT. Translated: CASSLRGAGFTDTQYF.

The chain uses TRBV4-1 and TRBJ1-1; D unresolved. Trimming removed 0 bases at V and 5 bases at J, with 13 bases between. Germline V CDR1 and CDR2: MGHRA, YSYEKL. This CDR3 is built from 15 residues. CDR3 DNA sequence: TGCGCCAGCAGCCAAGAAAGACGAGGGAATACTGAAGCTTTCTTT. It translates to CASSQERRGNTEAFF.

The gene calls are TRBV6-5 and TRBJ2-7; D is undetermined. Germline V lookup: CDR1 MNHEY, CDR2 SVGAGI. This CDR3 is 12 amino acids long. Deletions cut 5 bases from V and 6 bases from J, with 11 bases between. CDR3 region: CASSTVGAEQYF. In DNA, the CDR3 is TGTGCCAGCAGTACCGTGGGCGCCGAGCAGTACTTC.